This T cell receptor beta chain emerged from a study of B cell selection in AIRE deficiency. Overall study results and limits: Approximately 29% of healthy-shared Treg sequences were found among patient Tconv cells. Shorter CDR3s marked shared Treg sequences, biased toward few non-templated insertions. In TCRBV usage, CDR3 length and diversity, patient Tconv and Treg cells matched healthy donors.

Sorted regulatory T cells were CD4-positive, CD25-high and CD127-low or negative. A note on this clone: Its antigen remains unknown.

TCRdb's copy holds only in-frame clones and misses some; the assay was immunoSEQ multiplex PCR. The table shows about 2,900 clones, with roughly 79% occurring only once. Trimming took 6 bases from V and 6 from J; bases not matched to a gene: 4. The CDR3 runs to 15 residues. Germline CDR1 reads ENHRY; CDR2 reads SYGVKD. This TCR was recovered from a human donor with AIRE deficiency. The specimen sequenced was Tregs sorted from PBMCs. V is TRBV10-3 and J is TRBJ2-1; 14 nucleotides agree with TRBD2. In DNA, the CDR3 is TGTGCCATCAGCTCCGGGACTAGCGGGAGCAATGAGCAGTTCTTC. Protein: CAISSGTSGSNEQFF.